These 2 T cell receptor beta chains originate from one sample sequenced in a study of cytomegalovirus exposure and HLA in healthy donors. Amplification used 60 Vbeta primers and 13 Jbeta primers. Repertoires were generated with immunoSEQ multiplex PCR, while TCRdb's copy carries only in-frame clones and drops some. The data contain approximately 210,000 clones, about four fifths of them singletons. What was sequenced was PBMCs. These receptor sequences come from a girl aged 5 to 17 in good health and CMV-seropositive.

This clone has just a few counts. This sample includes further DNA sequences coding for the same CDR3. CDR3 sequence (DNA): TGTGCCAGCAGTTCCGGGACAGCTAACTATGGCTACACCTTC. This gives the protein CASSSGTANYGYTF. The chain couples TRBV27 to TRBJ1-2; 7 bases align to TRBD1. The CDR3 runs to 14 residues. Germline assignment: CDR1 MNHEY and CDR2 SMNVEV (reference sequence). Trimming took 4 bases from V and 0 from J; bases not matched to a gene: 2.

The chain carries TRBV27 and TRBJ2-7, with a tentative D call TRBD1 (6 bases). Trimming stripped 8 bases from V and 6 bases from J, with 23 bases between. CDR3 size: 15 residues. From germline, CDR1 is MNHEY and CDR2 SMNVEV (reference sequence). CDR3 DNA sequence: TGTGCCAGCGCCCGGACCCGAACAGGGTCGGGCGAGCAGTACTTC. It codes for CASARTRTGSGEQYF.